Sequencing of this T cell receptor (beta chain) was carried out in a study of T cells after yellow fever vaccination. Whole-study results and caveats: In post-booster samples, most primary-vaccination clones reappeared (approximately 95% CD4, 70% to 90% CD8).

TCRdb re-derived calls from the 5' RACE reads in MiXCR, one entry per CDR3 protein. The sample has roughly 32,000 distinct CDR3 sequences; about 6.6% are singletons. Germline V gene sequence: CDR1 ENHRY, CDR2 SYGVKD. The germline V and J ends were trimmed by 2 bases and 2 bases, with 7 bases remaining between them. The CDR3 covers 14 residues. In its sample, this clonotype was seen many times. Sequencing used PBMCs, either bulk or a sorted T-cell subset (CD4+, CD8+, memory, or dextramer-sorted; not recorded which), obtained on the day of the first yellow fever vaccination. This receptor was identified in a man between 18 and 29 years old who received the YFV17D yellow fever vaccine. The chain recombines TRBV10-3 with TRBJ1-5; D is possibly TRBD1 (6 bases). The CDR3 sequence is CAISEQGRNQPQHF. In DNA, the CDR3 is TGTGCCATCAGTGAGCAGGGGCGCAATCAGCCCCAGCATTTT.